The source of this T cell receptor (beta chain) is a study of cytomegalovirus exposure and HLA in healthy donors. Primers for the PCR totalled 60 Vbeta and 13 Jbeta. Measured with immunoSEQ multiplex PCR; TCRdb has only the in-frame clones, and not every one. This table holds 100,000 to 150,000 clones. Looked up from germline, CDR1 is ENHRY and CDR2 is SYGVKD. The CDR3 length is 16 residues. Trimming left V 10 bases short and J 0 bases short, with 16 bases between. The specimen was PBMCs. This receptor was obtained from a man younger than 40 in good health and CMV-seronegative. The chain is built from TRBV10-3 and TRBJ2-6, with D hard to call. CDR3 sequence (DNA): TGTGCCACCGGTTCAAGTACGATCTCTGGGGCCAACGTCCTGACTTTC. It is translated as CATGSSTISGANVLTF.